This T cell receptor (beta chain) appears in the sequencing data of a study of T cells after yellow fever vaccination. As for the study in general: With SMART-Seq v4 Ultra Low Input, the fractions containing low cell numbers were prepared. Study-level points and caveats: A minor fraction of clonotypes spanned both CD4 and CD8 compartments.

The CDR3 is 12 amino acids. The germline V gene encodes CDR1 SEHNR and CDR2 FQNEAQ (reference sequence). The V and J ends lost 1 base and 7 bases respectively, with 5 bases between them. As TCR cDNA was made by 5'RACE template switching, a universal primer site and UMIs were added. TCRdb re-analysed the 5' RACE reads in MiXCR, keeping a single row per CDR3 protein. The table shows over 65,000 distinct CDR3 sequences, with 13% occurring only once. This TCR derives from a man aged 18 to 30 who received the YFV17D yellow fever vaccine. J is TRBJ1-3 and V is TRBV7-9; D gene ambiguous. Sequenced here: CD8+ T cells not binding an NS4B(214-222) dextramer, sorted from PBMCs, sampled about 21 days after the first yellow fever vaccination. The CDR3: CASSLVVNTIYF. The CDR3 region has the DNA TGTGCCAGCAGCTTAGTCGTGAACACCATATATTTT. Full variable domain (missing parts from reference TRBV7-9 and TRBJ1-3): DTGVSQNPRHKITKRGQNVTFRCDPISEHNRLYWYRQTLGQGPEFLTYFQNEAQLEKSRLLSDRFSAERPKGSFSTLEIQRTEQGDSAMYLCASSLVVNTIYFGEGSWLTVV.